This TCR beta chain emerged from a study of breast tumors, draining lymph nodes, adjacent tissues. Study results and limitations: Compared with lymph nodes, tumors were less diverse; compared with nontumor tissue, more.

Axillary draining lymph nodes of breast cancer patients supplied the node samples. In its sample, this clonotype was seen many times. Its specificity is unknown. Germline assignment: CDR1 SGHDN and CDR2 FVKESK. V lost 4 bases and J lost 3, with 12 bases in between. This CDR3 has 15 amino acids. TCRdb reprocessed the multiplex PCR reads with MiXCR, giving one entry per CDR3 protein. The sample holds under 350,000 distinct CDR3 sequences, more than 30% seen once. The chain combines TRBV14 with TRBJ2-2, with D perhaps matching TRBD1 or TRBD2 (5 bases each). This TCR derives from a female donor with breast cancer. Some clones in this sample may be carry-over from other donors' samples. The sequenced sample was axillary lymph node tissue. CDR3 bases: TGTGCCAGCAGCCCCCGGGACCGCGACACCGGGGAGCTGTTTTTT. It specifies CASSPRDRDTGELFF.